This TCR beta chain was captured by sequencing in a study of yellow fever vaccine responses in identical twins. Study conclusions and caveats: It has been reported that, in twins, the vaccine T cell response seemed partly convergent and partly personalized.

TCRdb passed the RT-PCR reads through MiXCR, listing each CDR3 protein once. The profile shows thousands of distinct CDR3 sequences, 82% of them singletons. This clonotype was counted between two and nine times. Its antigen is still unknown. Germline V CDR1 and CDR2: SQVTM, ANQGSEA. The CDR3 is 14 amino acids. The trim removed 3 bases at V and 5 bases at J, leaving 10 bases unmatched. The receptor was isolated from a young woman who received the yellow fever vaccine. V is TRBV29-1 and J is TRBJ2-7, with TRBD2 matching over 7 bases. The sequencing used T cells from blood (PBMCs), unsorted or a sorted subset (not recorded which), collected before or after yellow fever vaccination (not recorded which). The CDR3 reads CSVDPRGAGDEQYF. In nucleotides, the CDR3 is TGCAGCGTTGATCCCCGCGGGGCGGGAGACGAGCAGTACTTC.